These 8 T cell receptor beta chains came from one sample sequenced in a study of early stage breast cancer tumors. Sequencing was performed with immunoSEQ multiplex PCR; in TCRdb, only in-frame clones are kept and a portion is missing. Counted here are fewer than 75,000 clones, 60% to 85% occurring once; the ten biggest clones make up less than 4%. Sequenced sample: blood. These receptors were taken from a young adult with breast cancer.

The genes are TRBV28 and TRBJ2-3, with a weak D call TRBD2 (6 bases). This CDR3 region has 16 residues. Germline V gene lookup returns CDR1 MDHEN and CDR2 SYDVKM. V lost 3 bases and J 1 base, leaving 14 bases between the germline ends. CDR3 region: CASSFLANLGTDTQYF. The CDR3 region has the DNA TGTGCCAGCAGTTTCCTAGCGAATTTAGGCACAGATACGCAGTATTTT.

The chain is built from TRBV7-9 and TRBJ1-4, with D possibly being TRBD1 (6 bases). CDR1 is SEHNR, CDR2 FQNEAQ, per germline (reference sequence). The V end was cut by 5 bases, the J end by 12 bases, with 16 bases between. CDR3 size: 13 residues. CDR3: CASSSQGRVELFF. The CDR3 bases are TGTGCCAGCAGCAGCCAGGGGAGGGTGGAACTGTTTTTT.

The V and J genes are TRBV7-9 and TRBJ2-3, with a possible D match to TRBD1 (5 bases). Germline CDR1 reads SEHNR; CDR2 reads FQNEAQ (reference sequence). This CDR3 is 17 amino acids long. V was clipped by 3 bases and J by 2 bases, with 18 bases between them. The CDR3 is CASSLGFGQGPTDTQYF. The CDR3 coding sequence is TGTGCCAGCAGCTTGGGATTTGGGCAGGGCCCCACAGATACGCAGTATTTT.

The V call is TRBV18, the J call TRBJ1-2; D uncertain. Germline assignment: CDR1 KGHSH and CDR2 LQKENI. This CDR3 is built from 13 residues. With 6 bases removed from V and 12 bases from J, the gap between germline ends came to 20 bases. DNA for the CDR3: TGTGCCAGCTCGGACGGAGGCCTTATAATTAACACCTTC. Protein: CASSDGGLIINTF.

This clone came up a few times. The V call is TRBV30, the J call TRBJ1-6, with no clear D. Trimming removed 8 bases from V and 0 bases from J, with 14 bases in between. This CDR3 is 15 amino acids long. Per the germline V gene, CDR1 is GTSNPN and CDR2 is SVGIG (reference sequence). This chain's CDR3 is CARSTASSYNSPLHF. CDR3 nucleotides: TGTGCCAGAAGCACAGCGAGCTCCTATAATTCACCCCTCCACTTT.

J is TRBJ2-7 and V is TRBV6-5; 9 positions match TRBD1. Germline-derived CDR1 and CDR2 are MNHEY and SVGAGI. Unmatched junction bases numbered 7, after V lost 0 bases and J lost 7 bases. The CDR3 loop spans 15 amino acids. The CDR3 region has the DNA TGTGCCAGCAGTTACTCCCCGGGACAGGGAGGAGAGCAGTACTTC. This sequence encodes CASSYSPGQGGEQYF.

This chain joins TRBV6-6 and TRBJ2-1; D not resolved. Trimming left V 6 bases short and J 8 bases short, with 11 bases between. The CDR3 length is 12 residues. Per the germline V gene, CDR1 is MNHNY and CDR2 is SVGAGI (reference sequence). The CDR3 DNA follows: TGTGCCAGCAGGTGGGAAGGAGATGAGCAGTTCTTC. It specifies CASRWEGDEQFF.

J is TRBJ1-1 and V is TRBV30; D may be TRBD1 (5 bases). The CDR3 contains 11 residues. Germline V CDR1 and CDR2: GTSNPN, SVGIG (reference sequence). V was clipped by 2 bases and J by 10 bases, with 11 bases between them. CDR3 coding DNA: TGTGCCTGGAGTTTTGGCGGGGGAGCTTTCTTT. This codes for CAWSFGGGAFF.